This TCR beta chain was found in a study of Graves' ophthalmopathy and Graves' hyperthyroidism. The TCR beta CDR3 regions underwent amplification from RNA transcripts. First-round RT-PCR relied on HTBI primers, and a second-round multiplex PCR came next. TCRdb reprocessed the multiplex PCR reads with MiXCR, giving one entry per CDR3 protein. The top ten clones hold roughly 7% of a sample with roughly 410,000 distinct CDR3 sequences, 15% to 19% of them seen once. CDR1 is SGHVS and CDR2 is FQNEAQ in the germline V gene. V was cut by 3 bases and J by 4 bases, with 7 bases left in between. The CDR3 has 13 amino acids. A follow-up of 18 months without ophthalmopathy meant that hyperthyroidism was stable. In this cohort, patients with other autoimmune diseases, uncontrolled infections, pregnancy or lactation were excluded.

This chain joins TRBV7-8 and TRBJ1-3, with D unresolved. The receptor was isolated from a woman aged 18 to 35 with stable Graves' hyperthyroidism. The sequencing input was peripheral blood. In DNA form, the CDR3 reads TGTGCCAGCAGCTTTCCCGTCGGAAACACCATATATTTT. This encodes CASSFPVGNTIYF.